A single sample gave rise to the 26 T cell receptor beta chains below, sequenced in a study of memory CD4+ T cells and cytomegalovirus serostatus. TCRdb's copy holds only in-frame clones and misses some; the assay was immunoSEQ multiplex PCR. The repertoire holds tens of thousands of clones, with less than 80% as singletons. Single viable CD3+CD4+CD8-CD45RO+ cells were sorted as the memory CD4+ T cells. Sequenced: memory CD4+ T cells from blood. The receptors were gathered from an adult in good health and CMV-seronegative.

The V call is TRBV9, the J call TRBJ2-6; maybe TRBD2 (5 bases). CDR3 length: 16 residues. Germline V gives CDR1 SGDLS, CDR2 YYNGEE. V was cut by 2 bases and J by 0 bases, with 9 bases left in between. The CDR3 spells CASSVLGASGANVLTF. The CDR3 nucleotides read TGTGCCAGCAGCGTCCTGGGAGCCTCTGGGGCCAACGTCCTGACTTTC.

The CDR3 nucleotides are TGTGCCAGCAGCTTAGAAGAGAACACTGAAGCTTTCTTT. Translating gives CASSLEENTEAFF. V usage is TRBV7-2 and J usage is TRBJ1-1; D is unresolved. CDR1 SGHTA and CDR2 FQGNSA come from the germline V gene. V lost 1 base, J lost 1 base, and 4 bases lay in between. The CDR3 spans 13 residues.

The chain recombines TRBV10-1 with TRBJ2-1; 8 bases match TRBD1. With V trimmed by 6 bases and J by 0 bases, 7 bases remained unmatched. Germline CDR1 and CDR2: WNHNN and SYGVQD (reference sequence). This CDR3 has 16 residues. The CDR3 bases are TGCGCCAGCAGCGAATCCGGACAGGGCTCCTACAATGAGCAGTTCTTC. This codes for CASSESGQGSYNEQFF.

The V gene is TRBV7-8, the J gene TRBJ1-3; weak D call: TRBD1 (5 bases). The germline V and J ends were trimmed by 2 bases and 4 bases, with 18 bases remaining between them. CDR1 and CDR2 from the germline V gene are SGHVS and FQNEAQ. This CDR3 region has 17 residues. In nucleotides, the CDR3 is TGTGCCAGCAGCTTAAGGTCCGGGCAGGGCGGGGGAAACACCATATATTTT. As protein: CASSLRSGQGGGNTIYF.

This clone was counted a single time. CDR3 nucleotides: TGTGCCAGCAGCTTAGGAAGTTCCGTAAGCTCCTACAATGAGCAGTTCTTC. It specifies CASSLGSSVSSYNEQFF. The V gene is TRBV7-6, the J gene TRBJ2-1; D gene ambiguous. From germline, CDR1 is SGHVS and CDR2 FNYEAQ. V dropped 1 base and J dropped 0 bases, with 13 bases sitting between them. The CDR3 consists of 17 residues. The full variable domain, completed using reference TRBV7-6 and TRBJ2-1, is GAGVSQSPRYKVTKRGQDVALRCDPISGHVSLYWYRQALGQGPEFLTYFNYEAQQDKSGLPNDRFSAERPEGSISTLTIQRTEQRDSAMYRCASSLGSSVSSYNEQFFGPGTRLTVL.

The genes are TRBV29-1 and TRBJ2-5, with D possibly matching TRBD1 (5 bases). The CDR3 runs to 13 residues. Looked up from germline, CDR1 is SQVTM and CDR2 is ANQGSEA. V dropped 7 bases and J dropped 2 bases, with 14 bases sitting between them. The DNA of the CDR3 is TGCAGCGCCCAAGGGTCAGGGCAAGAGACCCAGTACTTC. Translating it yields CSAQGSGQETQYF.

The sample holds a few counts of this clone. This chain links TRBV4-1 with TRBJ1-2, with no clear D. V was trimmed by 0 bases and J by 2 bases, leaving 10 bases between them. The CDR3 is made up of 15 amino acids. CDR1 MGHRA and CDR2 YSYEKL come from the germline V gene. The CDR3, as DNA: TGCGCCAGCAGCCAAGAGTGGGTGGGGAACTATGGCTACACCTTC. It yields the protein CASSQEWVGNYGYTF.

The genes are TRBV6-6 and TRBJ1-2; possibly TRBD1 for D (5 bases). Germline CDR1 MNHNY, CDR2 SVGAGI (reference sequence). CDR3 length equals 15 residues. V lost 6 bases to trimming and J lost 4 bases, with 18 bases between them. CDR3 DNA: TGTGCCAGCAGCTATACTTGGGACTTAGCCTATGGCTACACCTTC. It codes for CASSYTWDLAYGYTF.

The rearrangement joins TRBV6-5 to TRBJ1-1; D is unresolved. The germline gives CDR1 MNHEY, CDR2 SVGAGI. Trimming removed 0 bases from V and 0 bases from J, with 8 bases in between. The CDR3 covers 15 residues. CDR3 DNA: TGTGCCAGCAGTTACTCGGGAAGCATGAACACTGAAGCTTTCTTT. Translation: CASSYSGSMNTEAFF.

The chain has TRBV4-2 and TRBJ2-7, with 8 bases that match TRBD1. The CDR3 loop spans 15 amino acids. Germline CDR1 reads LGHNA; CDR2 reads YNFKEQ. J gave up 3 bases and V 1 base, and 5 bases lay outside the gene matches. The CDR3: CASSQAPGGFYEQYF. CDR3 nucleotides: TGTGCCAGCAGCCAAGCGCCAGGGGGCTTCTACGAGCAGTACTTC.

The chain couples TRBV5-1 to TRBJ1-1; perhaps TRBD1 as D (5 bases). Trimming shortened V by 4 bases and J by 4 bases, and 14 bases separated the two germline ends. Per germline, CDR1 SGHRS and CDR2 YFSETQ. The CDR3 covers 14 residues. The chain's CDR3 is CASSLQGRGTEAFF. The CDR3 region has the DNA TGCGCCAGCAGCCTCCAGGGAAGGGGCACTGAAGCTTTCTTT.

This chain's CDR3 is CASSFTGQGQPQHF. CDR3 sequence (DNA): TGTGCCAGTAGCTTCACAGGGCAGGGTCAGCCCCAGCATTTT. The chain carries TRBV19 and TRBJ1-5; possibly TRBD1 for D (6 bases). The CDR3 sequence is 14 residues long. With 6 bases removed from V and 6 bases from J, the gap between germline ends came to 15 bases. Germline loops: CDR1 LNHDA, CDR2 SQIVND (reference sequence).

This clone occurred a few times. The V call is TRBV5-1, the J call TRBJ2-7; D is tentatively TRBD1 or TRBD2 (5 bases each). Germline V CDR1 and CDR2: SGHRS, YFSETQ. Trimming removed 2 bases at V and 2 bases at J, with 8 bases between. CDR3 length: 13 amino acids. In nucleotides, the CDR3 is TGCGCCAGCAGCTTTGGGGGTCCCTACGAGCAGTACTTC. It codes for CASSFGGPYEQYF.

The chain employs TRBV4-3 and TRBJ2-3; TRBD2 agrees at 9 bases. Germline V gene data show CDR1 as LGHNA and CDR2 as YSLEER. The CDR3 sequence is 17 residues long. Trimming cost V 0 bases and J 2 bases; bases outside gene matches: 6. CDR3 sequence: CASSQDWLAGTTDTQYF. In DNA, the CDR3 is TGCGCCAGCAGCCAAGATTGGCTAGCGGGGACCACAGATACGCAGTATTTT.

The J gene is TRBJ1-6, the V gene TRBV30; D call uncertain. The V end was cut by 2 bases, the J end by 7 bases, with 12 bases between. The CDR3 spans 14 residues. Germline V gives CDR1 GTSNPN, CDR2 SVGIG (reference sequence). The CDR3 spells CAWSREPPNSPLHF. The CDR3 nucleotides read TGTGCCTGGAGTAGGGAGCCTCCGAATTCACCCCTCCACTTT.

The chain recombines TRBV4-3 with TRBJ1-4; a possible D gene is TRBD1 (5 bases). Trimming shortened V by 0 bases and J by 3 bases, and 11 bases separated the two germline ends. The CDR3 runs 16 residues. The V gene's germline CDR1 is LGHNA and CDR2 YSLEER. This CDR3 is CASSQDLEGSNEKLFF. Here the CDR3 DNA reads TGCGCCAGCAGCCAAGATCTTGAGGGGTCTAATGAAAAACTGTTTTTT.

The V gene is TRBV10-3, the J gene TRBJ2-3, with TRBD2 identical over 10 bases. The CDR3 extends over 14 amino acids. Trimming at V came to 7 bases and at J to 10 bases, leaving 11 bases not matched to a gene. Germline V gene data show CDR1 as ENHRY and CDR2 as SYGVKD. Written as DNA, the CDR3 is TGTGCCATCAAAAGCGGGGGGGCCACCTATGCGCAGTATTTT. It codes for CAIKSGGATYAQYF.

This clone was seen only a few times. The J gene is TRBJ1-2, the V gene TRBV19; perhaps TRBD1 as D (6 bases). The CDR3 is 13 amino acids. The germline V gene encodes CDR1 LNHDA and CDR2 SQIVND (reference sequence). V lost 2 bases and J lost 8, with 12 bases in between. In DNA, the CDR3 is TGTGCCAGTAGTATATCACAGGGCGGAGGCTACACCTTC. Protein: CASSISQGGGYTF.

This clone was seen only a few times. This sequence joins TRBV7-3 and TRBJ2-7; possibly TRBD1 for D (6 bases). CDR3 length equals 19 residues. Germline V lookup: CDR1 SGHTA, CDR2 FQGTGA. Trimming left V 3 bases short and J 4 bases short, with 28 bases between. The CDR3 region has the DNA TGTGCCAGCAGCTTCGGGCTATTAGACAGGTACCTTAGAGGTTACGAGCAGTACTTC. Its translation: CASSFGLLDRYLRGYEQYF. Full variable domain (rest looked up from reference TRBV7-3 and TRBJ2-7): GAGVSQTPSNKVTEKGKYVELRCDPISGHTALYWYRQSLGQGPEFLIYFQGTGAADDSGLPNDRFFAVRPEGSVSTLKIQRTERGDSAVYLCASSFGLLDRYLRGYEQYFGPGTRLTVT.

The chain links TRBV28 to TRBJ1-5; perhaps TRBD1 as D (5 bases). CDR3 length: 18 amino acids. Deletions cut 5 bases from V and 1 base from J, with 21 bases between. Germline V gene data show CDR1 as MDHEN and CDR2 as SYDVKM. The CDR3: CASSDSTLRTSSNQPQHF. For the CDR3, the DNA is TGTGCCAGCAGTGACAGTACGCTTCGGACATCGAGCAATCAGCCCCAGCATTTT.

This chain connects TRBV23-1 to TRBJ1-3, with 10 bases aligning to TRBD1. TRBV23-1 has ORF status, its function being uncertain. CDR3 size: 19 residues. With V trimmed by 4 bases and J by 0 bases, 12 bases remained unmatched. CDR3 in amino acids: CASSPQGGTGEISGNTIYF. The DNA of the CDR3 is TGCGCCAGCAGTCCCCAAGGAGGGACAGGGGAAATCTCTGGAAACACCATATATTTT.

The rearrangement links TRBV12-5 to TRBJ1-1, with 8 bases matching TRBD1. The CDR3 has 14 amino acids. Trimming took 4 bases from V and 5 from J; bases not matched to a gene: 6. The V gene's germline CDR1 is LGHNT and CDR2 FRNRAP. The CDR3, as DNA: TGTGCTAGTGGTTCGGGACAGGCGGGTACTGAAGCTTTCTTT. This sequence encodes CASGSGQAGTEAFF. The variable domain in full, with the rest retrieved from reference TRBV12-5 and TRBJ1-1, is DARVTQTPRHKVTEMGQEVTMRCQPILGHNTVFWYRQTMMQGLELLAYFRNRAPLDDSGMPKDRFSAEMPDATLATLKIQPSEPRDSAVYFCASGSGQAGTEAFFGQGTRLTVV.

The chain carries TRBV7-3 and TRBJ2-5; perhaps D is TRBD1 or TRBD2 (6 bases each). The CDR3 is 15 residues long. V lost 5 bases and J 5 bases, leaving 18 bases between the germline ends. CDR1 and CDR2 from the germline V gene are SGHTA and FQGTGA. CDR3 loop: CASSRGRGRQETQYF. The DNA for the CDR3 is TGTGCCAGCAGCCGGGGCCGGGGGCGGCAGGAGACCCAGTACTTC.

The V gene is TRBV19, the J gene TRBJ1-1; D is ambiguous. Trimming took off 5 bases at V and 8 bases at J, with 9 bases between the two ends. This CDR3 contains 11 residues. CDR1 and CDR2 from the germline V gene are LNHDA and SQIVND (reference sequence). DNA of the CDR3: TGTGCCAGTAGTCGAGGAGGGGAAGCTTTCTTT. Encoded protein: CASSRGGEAFF.

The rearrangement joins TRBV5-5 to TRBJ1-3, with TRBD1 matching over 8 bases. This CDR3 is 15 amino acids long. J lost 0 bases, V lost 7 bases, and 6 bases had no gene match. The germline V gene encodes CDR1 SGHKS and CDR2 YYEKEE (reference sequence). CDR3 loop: CASGHRGASGNTIYF. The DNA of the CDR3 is TGTGCCAGCGGTCACAGGGGGGCCTCTGGAAACACCATATATTTT.

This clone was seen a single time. This CDR3 is CASSQDRANQPQHF. Written as DNA, the CDR3 is TGTGCCAGCAGTCAAGACAGGGCCAATCAGCCCCAGCATTTT. The chain couples TRBV27 to TRBJ1-5, with 7 bases fitting TRBD1. The CDR3 totals 14 residues. From germline, CDR1 is MNHEY and CDR2 SMNVEV (reference sequence). Trimming removed 5 bases from V and 3 bases from J; junction bases left unmatched: 4.